This TCR beta chain was documented in a study of PD-1 blockade in classical Hodgkin lymphoma. Each patient experienced a relapse that followed autologous stem cell transplantation, and brentuximab vedotin exposure varied. Magnetic negative selection was used to purify CD4+ T cells from PBMCs that had been thawed. The V gene lost 8 bases and the J gene lost 0 bases, with 13 bases spanning the gap. This CDR3 contains 13 residues. CDR1 is SQVTM and CDR2 is ANQGSEA in the germline V gene. The method was immunoSEQ multiplex PCR; TCRdb's version includes in-frame clones alone and lacks a portion of them. The sample gives tens of thousands of clones, about 85% of which show up once; 2% to 3% is in the top ten.

The receptor was derived from a human donor with classical Hodgkin lymphoma. The rearrangement joins TRBV29-1 to TRBJ1-1; D is ambiguous. The source was CD4+ T cells from blood, collected at baseline. CDR3 coding DNA: TGCAGCCCCACCTCTATCATGAACACTGAAGCTTTCTTT. This sequence encodes CSPTSIMNTEAFF.